The present T cell receptor beta chain was sequenced within a study of T-cell memory formation after mild COVID-19. V shed 6 bases and J shed 4 bases, with 12 bases lying between them. CDR3 size: 13 residues. Germline CDR1 SNHLY, CDR2 FYNNEI. TCRdb ran MiXCR on the 5' RACE reads and lists one entry per CDR3 protein. The repertoire holds about 260,000 distinct CDR3 sequences, with over 7% as singletons. This clonotype was seen a handful of times. The chain links TRBV2 to TRBJ1-1; D unresolved. This receptor was identified in a man younger than 30 who had mild COVID-19 (a few samples of this study predate the infection). Cell type and time point are not known. What was sequenced was PBMCs or a T cell subset sorted from them (not recorded which). The CDR3 DNA reads as TGTGCCAGCAGCGCAGGTCCGGGCACTGAAGCTTTCTTT. Translation gives CASSAGPGTEAFF. The whole variable domain, remainder taken from reference TRBV2 and TRBJ1-1, is EPEVTQTPSHQVTQMGQEVILRCVPISNHLYFYWYRQILGQKVEFLVSFYNNEISEKSEIFDDQFSVERPDGSNFTLKIRSTKLEDSAMYFCASSAGPGTEAFFGQGTRLTVV.